This T cell receptor beta chain was identified during a study of CD8+ T cells in alopecia areata. Study results and limitations: Shared TCR sequences were less clear between patients than in mice, possibly partly from HLA diversity.

Extraction of RNA preceded its reverse transcription into cDNA, which served as the sequencing template. Sequencing was performed with immunoSEQ multiplex PCR; in TCRdb, only in-frame clones are kept and a portion is missing. This sample has around 250,000 clones, with less than 80% found just once. Germline-derived CDR1 and CDR2 are SEHNR and FQNEAQ (reference sequence). J lost 1 base, V lost 5 bases, and 4 bases had no gene match. This CDR3 spans 14 amino acids. Remarks on this clone: Antigen: not known.

The chain uses TRBV7-9 and TRBJ2-5; 7 nucleotides line up with TRBD2. The sample here was CD4+ T cells sorted from blood, taken at week 0. This receptor was taken from a human donor with alopecia areata. CDR3 DNA sequence: TGTGCCAGCAGCCCCAGACTAGCCCAAGAGACCCAGTACTTC. Residues: CASSPRLAQETQYF.